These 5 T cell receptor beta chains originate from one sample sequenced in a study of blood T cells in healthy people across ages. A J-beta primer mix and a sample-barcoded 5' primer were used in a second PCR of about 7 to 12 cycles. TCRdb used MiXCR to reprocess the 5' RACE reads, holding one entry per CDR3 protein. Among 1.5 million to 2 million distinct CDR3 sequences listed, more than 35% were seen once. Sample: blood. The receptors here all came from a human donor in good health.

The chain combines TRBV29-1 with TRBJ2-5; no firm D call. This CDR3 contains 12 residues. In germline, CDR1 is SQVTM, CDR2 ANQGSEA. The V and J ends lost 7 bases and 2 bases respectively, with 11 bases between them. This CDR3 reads CSARDGQETQYF. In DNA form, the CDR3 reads TGCAGCGCCCGCGACGGGCAAGAGACCCAGTACTTC. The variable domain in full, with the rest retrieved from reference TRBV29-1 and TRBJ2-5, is SAVISQKPSRDICQRGTSLTIQCQVDSQVTMMFWYRQQPGQSLTLIATANQGSEATYESGFVIDKFPISRPNLTFSTLTVSNMSPEDSSIYLCSARDGQETQYFGPGTRLLVL.

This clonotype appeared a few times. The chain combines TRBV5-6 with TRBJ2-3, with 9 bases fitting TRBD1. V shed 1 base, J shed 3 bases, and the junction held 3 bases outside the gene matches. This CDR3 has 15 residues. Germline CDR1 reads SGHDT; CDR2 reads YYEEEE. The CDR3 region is CASSLTGGKTDTQYF. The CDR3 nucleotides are TGTGCCAGCAGCTTGACAGGGGGCAAGACAGATACGCAGTATTTT.

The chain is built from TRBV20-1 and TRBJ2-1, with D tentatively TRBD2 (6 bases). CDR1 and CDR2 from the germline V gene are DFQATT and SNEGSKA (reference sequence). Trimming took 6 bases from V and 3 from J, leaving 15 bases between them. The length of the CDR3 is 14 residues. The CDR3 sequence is CSAIHGGFYNEQFF. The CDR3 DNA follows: TGCAGTGCAATCCATGGGGGGTTCTACAATGAGCAGTTCTTC.

The CDR3 sequence: CASSITGYAQYF. The CDR3 nucleotides are TGTGCCAGTAGTATAACGGGATACGCGCAGTACTTC. V is TRBV19 and J is TRBJ2-4; D might be TRBD2 (5 bases). The CDR3 is 12 amino acids. The V gene's germline CDR1 is LNHDA and CDR2 SQIVND (reference sequence). V gave up 2 bases and J gave up 13 bases, with 12 bases separating them.

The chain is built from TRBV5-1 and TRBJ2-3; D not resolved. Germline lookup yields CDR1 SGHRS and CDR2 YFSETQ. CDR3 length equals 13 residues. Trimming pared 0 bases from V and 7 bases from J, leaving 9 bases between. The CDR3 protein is CASSLGVGNTQYF. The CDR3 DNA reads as TGCGCCAGCAGCTTGGGCGTGGGGAATACGCAGTATTTT.